This T cell receptor (beta chain) was sequenced in a study of OX40 agonist ivuxolimab in advanced cancers. Broadly, across the study: Ivuxolimab, which targeted the costimulatory receptor OX40 (CD134), was an agonistic, fully human IgG2 monoclonal antibody. The paper covers the monotherapy dose-escalation part of the phase I ivuxolimab trial, which included N ≈ 52 patients. Partial responses occurred in three dose-escalation patients: two with cutaneous melanoma and one with hepatocellular carcinoma. Of the roughly 50 dose-escalation patients, hepatocellular carcinoma was present in 19, melanoma in roughly 15, renal cell carcinoma in 9 and head and neck cancer in 9. Patients were allowed to have had prior anti-PD-1, anti-PD-L1 or anti-CTLA-4 therapy, and approximately 37% of the dose-escalation patients had been treated with checkpoint inhibitors. A male proportion of roughly 85% and a mean age of approximately 55 years, ranging from about 23 to 90, were recorded for the dose-escalation cohort. Intravenous ivuxolimab was administered to patients every 2 weeks at six dose levels: 0.01, 0.1, 0.3, 1.5, 3 and 10 mg/kg. Peripheral TCRbeta sequencing aimed to test whether ivuxolimab altered TCR sequence diversity and caused clonal T-cell expansion. Study-wide findings and limitations: The antigen specificity of the peripheral T cells that underwent clonal expansion was not determined. Low levels of normalized T-cell clonal expansion were also seen in some nonresponding patients. After ivuxolimab, more expanded clones were found on average in CD8+ T cells than in CD4+ T cells. Partial responders in the 0.1-3.0 mg/kg groups had among the lowest normalized peripheral clonal expansion, especially among CD8+ T cells. Clonal expansion of both CD4+ and CD8+ blood T cells was observed from baseline to week 6 at doses 0.1 to 3.0 mg/kg.

The trial excluded patients who had a history of autoimmune disease or were on systemic immunosuppression. Peripheral blood for TCR sequencing was collected from all dose cohorts at baseline, on cycle 4 day 1, and on cycle 7 day 1. The samples were taken from a phase I, first-in-human, multicenter, open-label dose-escalation trial of ivuxolimab. Adults with locally advanced or metastatic melanoma, renal cell, hepatocellular, or head and neck squamous cell carcinoma were enrolled in the trial. CD4+ and CD8+ T cells were sorted separately from peripheral blood before TCR sequencing. Based on the germline V gene, the CDR1 and CDR2 sequences are MNHEY and SVGAGI. The trim is 5 bases for V and 1 base for J, with a gap of 10 bases between the germline ends. CDR3 length: 14 amino acids, cysteine to phenylalanine. Here the CDR3 DNA is all that survives: 42 bases in frame from base 1. Details on this clone: Its antigen has not been determined. Base qualities are not provided; no much larger clone lies one nucleotide away.

To sequence the TCRbeta CDR3 region, genomic DNA was isolated from the sorted cells. TCRbeta CDR3 regions were sequenced using the immunoSEQ Assay. Not all clones reach the TCRdb copy of this immuneACCESS table, which keeps in-frame sequences only. Checked studies attribute under half of the gap to unresolved V genes and leave the rest unexplained. The sample records about 23,000 clones, less than 90% of which are singletons. The top ten hold approximately 15% of the sample. The receptor comes from an adult with an advanced solid tumor such as melanoma, head and neck, liver or kidney cancer. The chain couples TRBV6-5 to TRBJ2-3, with TRBD2 perhaps the D gene, on 6 matching bases. The input for sequencing was CD4+ or CD8+ T cells sorted from blood, taken in a trial of the OX40 agonist ivuxolimab. The CDR3 protein sequence reads: CASSHGEGTDTQYF. The nucleotide sequence reads as follows: TGTGCCAGCAGTCACGGGGAGGGCACAGATACGCAGTATTTT.